The 9 T cell receptor beta chains given below trace back to one sample, sequenced in a study of blood T cell repertoires in COVID-19. The repertoire was sequenced with immunoSEQ multiplex PCR; TCRdb's copy has only in-frame clones and lacks some. The sample holds about 97,000 clones, 84% seen once. Material: peripheral blood. These receptors were taken from a human donor in a cohort sampled during active COVID-19.

V and J are TRBV30 and TRBJ1-2; D unresolved. CDR3 length equals 13 residues. Trimming removed 2 bases from V and 5 bases from J, with 12 bases in between. The germline CDR1 and CDR2 sequences are GTSNPN and SVGIG (reference sequence). The CDR3 coding sequence is TGTGCCTGGAGTTTGACTAGCGCTTATGGCTACACCTTC. Translation: CAWSLTSAYGYTF.

In nucleotides, the CDR3 is TGTGCCAGCAGTCGGGGACAGCTAAACACCGGGGAGCTGTTTTTT. Protein sequence: CASSRGQLNTGELFF. This chain connects TRBV6-2 or TRBV6-3 to TRBJ2-2, with TRBD1 identical over 7 bases. Per germline, CDR1 MNHEY and CDR2 SVGEGT. V dropped 5 bases and J dropped 2; count of bases not matched to a gene: 5. The length of the CDR3 is 15 residues.

This clone appeared a few times. The chain joins TRBV7-2 to TRBJ1-4; 9 bases match TRBD1. Germline V gene data show CDR1 as SGHTA and CDR2 as FQGNSA. V dropped 4 bases and J dropped 3; count of bases not matched to a gene: 9. The CDR3 has 17 residues. For the CDR3, the DNA is TGTGCCAGCAGCTACTACGGGACAGGGTCGCCTAATGAAAAACTGTTTTTT. This sequence encodes CASSYYGTGSPNEKLFF.

The chain joins TRBV6-2 or TRBV6-3 to TRBJ2-1; perhaps TRBD1 as D (7 bases). The CDR3 is made up of 15 amino acids. The ends were cut back, 6 bases at V and 7 bases at J, with 19 bases in the middle. Germline V CDR1 and CDR2: MNHEY, SVGEGT. The CDR3 reads CASSPFSGGKNEQFF. Here the CDR3 DNA reads TGTGCCAGCAGCCCCTTCTCAGGGGGGAAAAATGAGCAGTTCTTC.

The chain joins TRBV2 to TRBJ2-2; 9 bases map to TRBD2. V shed 6 bases and J 6 bases; nucleotides not matched to a gene: 8. Germline CDR1 is SNHLY and CDR2 is FYNNEI. The CDR3 runs 15 residues. The CDR3 loop reads CASRGGLAGSGELFF. The CDR3 nucleotides are TGTGCCAGCAGGGGGGGACTAGCAGGGTCCGGGGAGCTGTTTTTT.

The chain uses TRBV18 and TRBJ1-1, with 11 positions matching TRBD1. The CDR3 is 16 residues long. The junction had 7 bases not matched to a gene; V was cut back by 1 base and J by 6 bases. Germline V gene lookup returns CDR1 KGHSH and CDR2 LQKENI. CDR3 bases: TGTGCCAGCTCACCACGCGGGACAGGGGGATATTCTGAAGCTTTCTTT. Its translation is CASSPRGTGGYSEAFF.

V usage is TRBV15 and J usage is TRBJ2-5, with D possibly TRBD2 on 6 matching bases. The CDR3 runs 15 residues. The germline V and J ends were trimmed by 0 bases and 3 bases, with 11 bases remaining between them. Germline loops: CDR1 LNHNV, CDR2 YYDKDF (reference sequence). Here the CDR3 reads CATSREGGAKETQYF. The CDR3 DNA follows: TGTGCCACCAGCAGAGAGGGCGGGGCAAAAGAGACCCAGTACTTC. Using reference TRBV15 and TRBJ2-5 for the parts outside the CDR3, the full variable domain is DAMVIQNPRYQVTQFGKPVTLSCSQTLNHNVMYWYQQKSSQAPKLLFHYYDKDFNNEADTPDNFQSRRPNTSFCFLDIRSPGLGDTAMYLCATSREGGAKETQYFGPGTRLLVL.

V gene TRBV6-6 combines with J gene TRBJ1-4; 8 nucleotides line up with TRBD1. Germline V lookup: CDR1 MNHNY, CDR2 SVGAGI (reference sequence). V dropped 6 bases and J dropped 5; count of bases not matched to a gene: 2. This CDR3 comprises 13 residues. CDR3 in amino acids: CASSRQGNEKLFF. As DNA, the CDR3 is TGTGCCAGCAGCCGACAGGGGAATGAAAAACTGTTTTTT.

The chain carries TRBV30 and TRBJ2-7; possible D gene TRBD1, 5 bases. The V end was cut by 3 bases, the J end by 4 bases, with 13 bases between. This CDR3 is 13 amino acids long. Germline loops: CDR1 GTSNPN, CDR2 SVGIG (reference sequence). The CDR3: CAWSAARAYEQYF. The CDR3 region has the DNA TGTGCCTGGAGCGCGGCCAGGGCGTACGAGCAGTACTTC.